The 21 T cell receptor beta chains presented below share a single source sample, sequenced in a study of blood T cell repertoires in COVID-19. Method: immunoSEQ multiplex PCR; TCRdb's copy keeps in-frame clones and lacks some. This table has about 150,000 clones, roughly 90% appearing once. Input material: PBMCs or T cells enriched from blood (not recorded which). These receptors were taken from a woman in her 30s with acute COVID-19.

The rearrangement joins TRBV7-2 to TRBJ1-6; D is possibly TRBD1 (5 bases). The CDR3 is 16 amino acids. Trimming removed 3 bases from V and 5 bases from J, with 14 bases in between. Per germline, CDR1 SGHTA and CDR2 FQGNSA. DNA of the CDR3: TGTGCCAGCAGCTTTCGTAGGGGTGCCGATAATTCACCCCTCCACTTT. It encodes CASSFRRGADNSPLHF. Based on the CDR3 plus reference TRBV7-2 and TRBJ1-6, the full variable domain is GAGVSQSPSNKVTEKGKDVELRCDPISGHTALYWYRQSLGQGLEFLIYFQGNSAPDKSGLPSDRFSAERTGGSVSTLTIQRTQQEDSAVYLCASSFRRGADNSPLHFGNGTRLTVT.

This clone was seen more than once but under ten times. The rearrangement joins TRBV11-3 to TRBJ2-7, with D perhaps TRBD2 (6 bases). Trimming stripped 5 bases from V and 6 bases from J, with 14 bases between. CDR1 and CDR2 from the germline V gene are SGHNT and YENEEA. The CDR3 runs to 13 residues. The CDR3 DNA sequence: TGTGCCAGCAGCCTCGTCGGGGGATCCGAGCAGTACTTC. This translates into CASSLVGGSEQYF. Looking up the rest from reference TRBV11-3 and TRBJ2-7 gives the full variable domain: EAGVVQSPRYKIIEKKQPVAFWCNPISGHNTLYWYLQNLGQGPELLIRYENEEAVDDSQLPKDRFSAERLKGVDSTLKIQPAELGDSAVYLCASSLVGGSEQYFGPGTRLTVT.

The chain couples TRBV19 to TRBJ1-1, with TRBD1 matching 9 bases. The CDR3 runs 14 residues. V shed 4 bases, J shed 9 bases, and the junction held 9 bases outside the gene matches. The germline V gene encodes CDR1 LNHDA and CDR2 SQIVND (reference sequence). The CDR3 sequence: CASSTLGTGSKAFF. The CDR3 nucleotides are TGTGCCAGTAGTACCCTCGGGACAGGGAGTAAAGCTTTCTTT.

CDR3 amino acids: CASSLPPGIEQFF. As DNA, the CDR3 is TGTGCCAGCAGCCTCCCTCCCGGGATAGAGCAGTTCTTC. This sequence joins TRBV7-9 and TRBJ2-1; TRBD2 is a possible D gene (5 bases). V lost 5 bases and J lost 10, with 15 bases in between. Germline V gives CDR1 SEHNR, CDR2 FQNEAQ (reference sequence). The CDR3 length is 13 residues.

The chain's CDR3 is CASSLLGAGSYNEQFF. Written as DNA, the CDR3 is TGTGCCAGCAGCTTATTAGGTGCAGGCTCCTACAATGAGCAGTTCTTC. The chain recombines TRBV7-3 with TRBJ2-1; D unresolved. The germline CDR1 and CDR2 sequences are SGHTA and FQGTGA. Between the trimmed V and J ends, which lost 2 bases and 0 bases, there was a span of 11 bases. CDR3 size: 16 residues.

This clone has only one observation. This chain connects TRBV28 to TRBJ1-1, with unresolved D. Trimming stripped 3 bases from V and 6 bases from J, with 11 bases between. The germline V gene encodes CDR1 MDHEN and CDR2 SYDVKM. The CDR3 loop spans 13 amino acids. The CDR3: CASSLALSAEAFF. The CDR3 DNA is TGTGCCAGCAGTTTGGCGTTAAGCGCTGAAGCTTTCTTT. The full variable domain, in which reference TRBV28 and TRBJ1-1 provide the parts outside the CDR3, is DVKVTQSSRYLVKRTGEKVFLECVQDMDHENMFWYRQDPGLGLRLIYFSYDVKMKEKGDIPEGYSVSREKKERFSLILESASTNQTSMYLCASSLALSAEAFFGQGTRLTVV.

The V and J genes are TRBV6-6 and TRBJ2-7, with D tentatively TRBD1 or TRBD2 (6 bases each). This CDR3 comprises 14 residues. Germline V lookup: CDR1 MNHNY, CDR2 SVGAGI (reference sequence). The V end lost 4 bases, the J end lost 4 bases, and 14 bases lay between the germline ends. The CDR3 loop is CASSSSGALYEQYF. The CDR3 DNA follows: TGTGCCAGCAGTTCCTCGGGGGCTTTGTACGAGCAGTACTTC.

This clone was seen a few times. V is TRBV18 and J is TRBJ1-6, with 7 bases identical to TRBD1. CDR1 and CDR2 from the germline V gene are KGHSH and LQKENI. V lost 2 bases to trimming and J lost 8 bases; unmatched junction nucleotides: 12. The CDR3 contains 17 residues. The CDR3 DNA sequence: TGTGCCAGCTCACCAAAAGATCCGGGACAGCCTGATTCACCCCTCCACTTT. Translating gives CASSPKDPGQPDSPLHF.

The J gene is TRBJ2-6, the V gene TRBV30, with 9 bases identical to TRBD1. The ends lost 2 bases at V and 1 base at J; junction bases unmatched: 3. Per the germline V gene, CDR1 is GTSNPN and CDR2 is SVGIG (reference sequence). The CDR3 is made up of 16 amino acids. CDR3 sequence (DNA): TGTGCCTGGAGTACAGGGGGCACATCTGGGGCCAACGTCCTGACTTTC. Translated: CAWSTGGTSGANVLTF.

V gene TRBV28 combines with J gene TRBJ1-5, with D possibly matching TRBD1 (5 bases). Germline V CDR1 and CDR2: MDHEN, SYDVKM. The CDR3 is 15 residues long. Trimming cost V 1 base and J 3 bases, with 10 bases left between them. DNA of the CDR3: TGTGCCAGCAGTTTATCAGGGCCTGACAATCAGCCCCAGCATTTT. Protein sequence: CASSLSGPDNQPQHF.

This sequence joins TRBV15 and TRBJ1-2; D not certain. The V end lost 1 base, the J end lost 8 bases, and 11 bases lay between the germline ends. This CDR3 contains 13 residues. CDR1 and CDR2 (germline): LNHNV, YYDKDF (reference sequence). CDR3 coding DNA: TGTGCCACCAGCAGAGTTAACAGTCCGGGCTACACCTTC. This sequence encodes CATSRVNSPGYTF.

V gene TRBV5-4 combines with J gene TRBJ2-7; 15 bases map to TRBD2. In germline, CDR1 is SGHNT, CDR2 YYREEE (reference sequence). V was pared by 0 bases and J by 0 bases, with 7 bases of the junction left unmatched. This CDR3 has 19 amino acids. The CDR3 region is CASSLDSGTSGRSSYEQYF. CDR3 coding DNA: TGTGCCAGCAGCTTGGATTCCGGGACTAGCGGGAGGAGCTCCTACGAGCAGTACTTC.

The CDR3 loop is CASSLGGLGTQYF. The CDR3 DNA reads as TGTGCCAGCAGCTTAGGAGGGTTAGGGACCCAGTACTTC. The chain employs TRBV7-2 and TRBJ2-5; tentatively, D is TRBD2 (5 bases). The germline V and J ends were trimmed by 1 base and 7 bases, with 10 bases remaining between them. The germline V gene has CDR1 SGHTA and CDR2 FQGNSA. This CDR3 has 13 amino acids.

The J gene is TRBJ2-3, the V gene TRBV3-1 (or the pseudogene TRBV3-2); tentative D call: TRBD1 (6 bases). The CDR3 is made up of 14 amino acids. V dropped 4 bases and J dropped 4 bases, with 12 bases sitting between them. CDR1 and CDR2 from the germline V gene are LGHDT and YNNKEL (reference sequence). The CDR3 sequence: CASSPRPGADTQYF. The CDR3 bases are TGTGCCAGCAGCCCAAGGCCAGGGGCAGATACGCAGTATTTT.

The chain combines TRBV29-1 with TRBJ2-7; 8 nucleotides agree with TRBD2. The CDR3 runs to 15 residues. The V segment lost 3 bases and the J segment 5 bases; nucleotides outside the gene matches: 12. Germline V lookup: CDR1 SQVTM, CDR2 ANQGSEA. This chain's CDR3 is CSVESPGGVNNEQYF. CDR3 sequence (DNA): TGCAGCGTTGAGAGTCCGGGGGGGGTTAACAACGAGCAGTACTTC.

The chain carries TRBV3-1 (or the pseudogene TRBV3-2) and TRBJ1-1; TRBD1 matches at 7 bases. This CDR3 contains 13 residues. The V gene's germline CDR1 is LGHDT and CDR2 YNNKEL (reference sequence). V was clipped by 4 bases and J by 5 bases; unmatched bases: 4. For the CDR3, the DNA is TGTGCCAGCAGCCTTTCAGGGGGGACTGAAGCTTTCTTT. This sequence encodes CASSLSGGTEAFF.

V and J are TRBV3-1 (or the pseudogene TRBV3-2) and TRBJ2-3, with 9 bases lining up with TRBD2. This CDR3 region has 16 residues. In germline, CDR1 is LGHDT, CDR2 YNNKEL (reference sequence). The V and J ends lost 1 base and 2 bases, in that order; junction bases with no gene match: 4. CDR3 sequence (DNA): TGTGCCAGCAGCCAAGGGCTAGCGGGGATCACAGATACGCAGTATTTT. Protein sequence: CASSQGLAGITDTQYF.

V and J are TRBV24-1 and TRBJ1-2; D might be TRBD1 (5 bases). V was shortened by 6 bases and J by 1 base, with 14 bases between the two germline ends. The germline V gene has CDR1 KGHDR and CDR2 SFDVKD. The CDR3 has 15 amino acids. The CDR3 sequence: CATSNSGGNNYGYTF. CDR3 nucleotides: TGTGCCACCAGTAACTCCGGGGGGAATAACTATGGCTACACCTTC.

V gene TRBV6-5 combines with J gene TRBJ1-2; 10 nucleotides align to TRBD1. This CDR3 is 14 amino acids long. CDR1 MNHEY and CDR2 SVGAGI come from the germline V gene. Trimming took 6 bases from V and 1 from J; bases not matched to a gene: 2. For the CDR3, the DNA is TGTGCCAGCAGACGGGACAGGGGTAACTATGGCTACACCTTC. Its protein is CASRRDRGNYGYTF.

The J gene is TRBJ2-5, the V gene TRBV19, with 7 bases lining up with TRBD1. This CDR3 region has 14 residues. Germline V gene sequence: CDR1 LNHDA, CDR2 SQIVND (reference sequence). V lost 4 bases and J lost 1; bases outside the gene matches: 3. The CDR3 bases are TGTGCCAGTAGTACCGGACAGGCCCAAGAGACCCAGTACTTC. Translation gives CASSTGQAQETQYF.

The chain recombines TRBV28 with TRBJ1-5; 8 bases are shared with TRBD1. The CDR3 totals 14 residues. Germline CDR1 is MDHEN and CDR2 is SYDVKM. The V gene end was trimmed by 6 bases and the J gene end by 1 base; junction bases not matched to a gene: 2. The CDR3 DNA is TGTGCCAGCAGACAGGGGGGGAGCAATCAGCCCCAGCATTTT. Translation gives CASRQGGSNQPQHF.